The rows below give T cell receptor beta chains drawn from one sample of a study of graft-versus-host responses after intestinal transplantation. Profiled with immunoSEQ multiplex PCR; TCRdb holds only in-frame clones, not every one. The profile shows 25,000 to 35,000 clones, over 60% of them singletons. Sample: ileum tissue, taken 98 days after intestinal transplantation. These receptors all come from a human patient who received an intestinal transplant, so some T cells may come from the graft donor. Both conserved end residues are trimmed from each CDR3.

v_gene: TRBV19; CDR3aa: ASSIGRGGPYEQY
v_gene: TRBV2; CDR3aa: ASSDWGEAF
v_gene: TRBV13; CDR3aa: ASSPRLAVHNEQF
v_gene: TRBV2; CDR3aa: ASGGTGGRETQY
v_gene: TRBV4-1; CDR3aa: ASSQDGRGGTQY
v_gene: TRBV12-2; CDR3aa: ASRATRTFGANEKLF
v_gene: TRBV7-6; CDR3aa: ASSLLAANTGELF
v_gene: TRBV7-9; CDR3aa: ASSAYNRGDEAF
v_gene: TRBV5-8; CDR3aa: ASTPQGAGTYEQY
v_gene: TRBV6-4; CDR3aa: ASSGQGGYT
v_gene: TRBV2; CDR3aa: ASSVRVLNTEAF
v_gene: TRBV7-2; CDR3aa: ASSLSSGGIDTQY
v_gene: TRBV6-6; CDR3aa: ASSGWTGDTEAF
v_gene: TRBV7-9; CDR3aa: ASSGQGWF
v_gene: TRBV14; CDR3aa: ASSQDPAVEQY
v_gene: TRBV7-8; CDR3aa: ASSFTNQPQH
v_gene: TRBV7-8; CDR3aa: ASSATSGSYNEQF
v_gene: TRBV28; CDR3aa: ATGTSVNGYT
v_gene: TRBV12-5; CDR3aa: ASGRGGAYNEQF
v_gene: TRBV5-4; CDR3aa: ASSRPGETQY
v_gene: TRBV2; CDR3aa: AQRDSGTERSYNSPLH
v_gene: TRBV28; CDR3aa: ASSLTGLNDGYT
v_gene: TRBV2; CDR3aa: ASRTDRERGQPQH
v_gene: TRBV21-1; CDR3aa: ANEIRGLGGWPGELF
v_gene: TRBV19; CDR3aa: ASSISSQSEQY